This TCR beta chain was identified during a study of CD8 T cells in ankylosing spondylitis. Study-wide results and caveats: Ankylosing spondylitis blood appeared to carry a characteristic TCR beta motif of fewer than 10 highly homologous variants.

With 3 bases removed from V and 3 bases from J, the gap between germline ends came to 12 bases. This CDR3 spans 14 amino acids. This clonotype was observed many times. Antigen: not known. Researchers built TCR beta libraries using quantitative 5'-RACE with molecular barcodes. TCRdb analysed the 5' RACE reads with MiXCR anew, one entry per CDR3 protein. The sample contains around 210,000 distinct CDR3 sequences, 8% to 9% of which appear only once. This receptor was identified in a female donor with ankylosing spondylitis or in good health (not recorded which). The specimen was blood, either unsorted or a sorted T cell fraction (not recorded which). The chain carries TRBV12-3 or TRBV12-4 and TRBJ2-7, with D possibly TRBD2 on 5 matching bases. The CDR3 DNA is TGTGCCAGCAGTTTCGACGGGATGGGCTACGAGCAGTACTTC. Its translation is CASSFDGMGYEQYF.